This TCR beta chain is from a study of shared T cell receptors in the human thymus. Clones were read by immunoSEQ multiplex PCR, and TCRdb kept only the in-frame ones, dropping some. The sample carries hundreds of thousands of clones, around three quarters recorded once. Trimming took 5 bases from V and 14 from J, leaving 20 bases between them. Germline values: CDR1 SGHDN, CDR2 FVKESK. This CDR3 has 13 residues. This sample also appeared in a second study, on human thymus T cells. This second report adds: Resections obtained during corrective heart surgery supplied the thymus tissue. Thymic and blood repertoires appeared to display a bias in their usage of V and J genes. Related work found strong thymic repertoire overlap between unrelated individuals.

The chain links TRBV14 to TRBJ2-3, with D possibly TRBD2 on 6 matching bases. This receptor was obtained from a boy under three years old with a congenital heart defect. Material for sequencing was thymocytes. The CDR3 region has the DNA TGTGCCAGCAGCTTCGGGACCGCGGGATTGGGGTATTTT. The encoded protein is CASSFGTAGLGYF.